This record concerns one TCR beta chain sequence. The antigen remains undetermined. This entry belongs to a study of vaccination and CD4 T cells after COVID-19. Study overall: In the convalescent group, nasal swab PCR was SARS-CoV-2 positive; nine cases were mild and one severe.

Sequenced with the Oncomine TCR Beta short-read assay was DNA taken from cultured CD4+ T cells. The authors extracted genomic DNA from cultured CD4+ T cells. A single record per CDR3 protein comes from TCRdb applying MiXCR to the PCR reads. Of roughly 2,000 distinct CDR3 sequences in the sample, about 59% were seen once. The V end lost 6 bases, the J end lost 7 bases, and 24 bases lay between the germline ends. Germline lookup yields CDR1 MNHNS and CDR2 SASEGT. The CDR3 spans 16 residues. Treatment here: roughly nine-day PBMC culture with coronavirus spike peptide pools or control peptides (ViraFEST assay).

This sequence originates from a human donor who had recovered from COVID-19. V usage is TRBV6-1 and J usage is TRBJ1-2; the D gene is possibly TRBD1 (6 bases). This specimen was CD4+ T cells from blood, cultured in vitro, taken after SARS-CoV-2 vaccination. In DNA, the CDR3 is TGTGCCAGCAGAGTCCTGCAAGACAGGAGGGGAGGTGGCTACACCTTC. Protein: CASRVLQDRRGGGYTF.